The 19 T cell receptor beta chains in this list originate from one sample, sequenced in a study of CD8+CD57+ T cells in acquired aplastic anemia. Genomic DNA acted as the template from which TCR beta VDJ combination and CDR3 sequence profiling were carried out. One entry per CDR3 protein, called by TCRdb with MiXCR from the reads. The table lists some 190,000 distinct CDR3 sequences, less than 55% of them singletons. The sequencing sample was made of sorted CD4+, CD8+, or CD8+CD57+ T cells (not recorded which) from PBMCs. The receptors here all came from a human donor in good health.

This clonotype was counted only a few times. A much larger clone lies a single base off, so this may be a read error. V usage is TRBV7-6 and J usage is TRBJ2-5, with D tentatively TRBD2 (5 bases). The CDR3 contains 15 residues. The germline V gene encodes CDR1 SGHVS and CDR2 FNYEAQ. The CDR3 sequence is CASGLGLGSGETQYF. In nucleotides, the CDR3 is TGTGCCAGCGGCTTAGGTTTGGGGTCGGGGGAGACCCAGTACTTC.

The chain carries TRBV5-1 and TRBJ1-1, with D possibly matching TRBD1 (5 bases). The CDR3 extends over 14 amino acids. Germline CDR1 reads SGHRS; CDR2 reads YFSETQ. Trimming stripped 0 bases from V and 7 bases from J, with 13 bases between. CDR3 residues: CASSLAIDSSEAFF. In DNA form, the CDR3 reads TGCGCCAGCAGCTTGGCCATTGACAGCAGTGAAGCTTTCTTT.

On this clonotype: A much larger clone lies one base from this, so it may be a read error. The CDR3 coding sequence is TGTGTCAGCAGCCAAGATAAGAACAGGGGTAATTATGGCTACACCTTC. It yields the protein CVSSQDKNRGNYGYTF. This sequence joins TRBV4-2 and TRBJ1-2; 7 nucleotides align to TRBD1. The CDR3 runs to 16 residues. Germline values: CDR1 LGHNA, CDR2 YNFKEQ.

This clonotype was counted many times. This chain uses TRBV20-1 with TRBJ2-7; no clear D. V was cut by 1 base and J by 6 bases, with 19 bases left in between. The germline V gene has CDR1 DFQATT and CDR2 SNEGSKA (reference sequence). The CDR3 extends over 15 amino acids. DNA for the CDR3: TGCAGTGCTAGAGCAACGGACCGACCTACCGGCGAGCAGTACGTC. It codes for CSARATDRPTGEQYV.

This clonotype was counted many times. The chain recombines TRBV14 with TRBJ2-1, with 10 bases aligning to TRBD2. Germline trimming cut 6 bases from V and 7 bases from J; bases unmatched to any gene: 9. Germline V gene lookup returns CDR1 SGHDN and CDR2 FVKESK. The CDR3 contains 15 residues. The CDR3 DNA follows: TGTGCCAGCAGTAAGCAGGCTAGCGGGAGTAATGAGCAGTTCTTC. It codes for CASSKQASGSNEQFF.

CDR3 sequence (DNA): TGTGCCAGCAGCCATACCCTTACGAGGCCCACTGAAGCTTTCTTT. Amino acid sequence: CASSHTLTRPTEAFF. The V call is TRBV14, the J call TRBJ1-1; D ambiguous. The CDR3 covers 15 residues. Germline V gene lookup returns CDR1 SGHDN and CDR2 FVKESK. Trimming left V 3 bases short and J 4 bases short, with 15 bases between.

In this sample, this clonotype turned up many times. The chain employs TRBV2 and TRBJ2-1; perhaps TRBD2 as D (6 bases). V dropped 6 bases and J dropped 5 bases, with 14 bases sitting between them. The CDR3 length is 14 residues. The germline V gene has CDR1 SNHLY and CDR2 FYNNEI. DNA for the CDR3: TGTGCCAGCAGGTTACGGGACTTCAACAATGAGCAGTTCTTC. Its protein is CASRLRDFNNEQFF.

This chain joins TRBV20-1 and TRBJ2-3; either TRBD1 or TRBD2 may fit D (6 bases each). The germline V gene encodes CDR1 DFQATT and CDR2 SNEGSKA (reference sequence). Trimming cost V 5 bases and J 5 bases, with 14 bases left between them. The CDR3 covers 13 residues. In DNA form, the CDR3 reads TGCAGTGCTCCGGGGGTAGGGGGAGATACGCAGTATTTT. It specifies CSAPGVGGDTQYF.

This clonotype has a count of ten or more. The gene calls are TRBV7-9 and TRBJ2-2; D is possibly TRBD2 (6 bases). The germline V gene encodes CDR1 SEHNR and CDR2 FQNEAQ (reference sequence). The ends were cut back, 6 bases at V and 4 bases at J, with 12 bases in the middle. The CDR3 totals 14 residues. CDR3 residues: CASSLTSSTGELFF. For the CDR3, the DNA is TGTGCCAGCAGTCTCACTAGCAGCACCGGGGAGCTGTTTTTT. Full variable domain (missing parts from reference TRBV7-9 and TRBJ2-2): DTGVSQNPRHKITKRGQNVTFRCDPISEHNRLYWYRQTLGQGPEFLTYFQNEAQLEKSRLLSDRFSAERPKGSFSTLEIQRTEQGDSAMYLCASSLTSSTGELFFGEGSRLTVL.

As regards this clonotype: The conserved phenylalanine or tryptophan normally closing the CDR3 is absent here, so this likely arose from a read error. This chain uses TRBV24-1 with TRBJ2-1; unclear D gene. CDR3 length: 16 residues. V lost 3 bases and J lost 5, with 16 bases in between. Germline V lookup: CDR1 KGHDR, CDR2 SFDVKD. CDR3 region: CATSDPRDRTNNEQFL. In DNA, the CDR3 is TGTGCCACCAGTGATCCTAGAGATAGAACCAACAATGAGCAGTTCCTC.

The chain is built from TRBV6-1 and TRBJ1-2; TRBD1 aligns across 8 bases. J lost 3 bases, V lost 8 bases, and 14 bases had no gene match. Germline assignment: CDR1 MNHNS and CDR2 SASEGT. CDR3 length: 16 residues. The CDR3 spells CASLAASGGADYGYTF. The CDR3 coding sequence is TGTGCCAGCCTTGCCGCCTCAGGGGGCGCTGACTATGGCTACACCTTC.

This clonotype has at least ten counts. This chain joins TRBV3-1 and TRBJ1-5; D remains unclear. The germline V and J ends were trimmed by 4 bases and 2 bases, with 6 bases remaining between them. The CDR3 is 13 residues long. The V gene's germline CDR1 is LGHDT and CDR2 YNNKEL (reference sequence). CDR3: CASSLSGNQPQHF. The CDR3 DNA is TGTGCCAGCAGCCTAAGTGGCAATCAGCCCCAGCATTTT. The full variable domain, completed using reference TRBV3-1 and TRBJ1-5, is DTAVSQTPKYLVTQMGNDKSIKCEQNLGHDTMYWYKQDSKKFLKIMFSYNNKELIINETVPNRFSPKSPDKAHLNLHINSLELGDSAVYFCASSLSGNQPQHFGDGTRLSIL.

This clonotype was observed a few times. The chain carries TRBV6-2 or TRBV6-3 and TRBJ1-1, with a possible D match to TRBD1 (6 bases). Trimming shortened V by 6 bases and J by 5 bases, and 13 bases separated the two germline ends. The CDR3 runs 13 residues. Germline values: CDR1 MNHEY, CDR2 SVGEGT. CDR3 sequence reads: CASSRRGETEAFF. Here the CDR3 DNA reads TGTGCCAGCAGCCGCAGGGGAGAAACTGAAGCTTTCTTT.

This clonotype was seen a handful of times. The V and J genes are TRBV7-9 and TRBJ2-1; D is uncertain. The germline CDR1 and CDR2 sequences are SEHNR and FQNEAQ (reference sequence). Trimming shortened V by 5 bases and J by 10 bases, and 6 bases separated the two germline ends. The CDR3 is made up of 10 amino acids. Written as DNA, the CDR3 is TGTGCCAGCAGCCATGGGGAGCAGTTCTTC. This translates into CASSHGEQFF.

This chain connects TRBV20-1 to TRBJ1-5; D ambiguous. Germline CDR1 is DFQATT and CDR2 is SNEGSKA (reference sequence). V was trimmed by 0 bases and J by 3 bases, leaving 12 bases between them. The CDR3 totals 15 residues. The CDR3 spells CSAREGSALNQPQHF. The CDR3 nucleotides are TGCAGTGCTAGAGAGGGGTCAGCGCTCAATCAGCCCCAGCATTTT.

This clonotype showed up many times. This chain links TRBV11-2 with TRBJ2-7; maybe TRBD1 (6 bases). V was pared by 5 bases and J by 4 bases, with 18 bases between. There are 15 residues in the CDR3. Germline V lookup: CDR1 SGHAT, CDR2 FQNNGV. The CDR3 DNA reads as TGTGCCAGCAGCCGCCTTGGACAGATATTATACGAGCAGTACTTC. Residues: CASSRLGQILYEQYF.

The table lists this clonotype with a few counts. A read error may be the cause here, since a much bigger clone is one base away. This rearrangement joins TRBV19 to TRBJ1-1; no definite D call. There are 13 residues in the CDR3. The germline V gene has CDR1 LNHDA and CDR2 SQIVND (reference sequence). CDR3 coding DNA: TGTGCCAGTAGTATCAGAAGGGAAACTGGAGCTTTCTTT. It encodes CASSIRRETGAFF.

Regarding this clonotype: The junction and the germline gene differ at one end; a read error may be behind it. This sequence joins TRBV6-4 and TRBJ1-2; no definite D call. The CDR3 contains 12 residues. Germline V gives CDR1 MRHNA, CDR2 SNTAGT. This CDR3 is CASSDSYGGYTF. The CDR3 nucleotides read TGTGCCAGCAGTGACTCGTATGGCGGCTATACCTTC.

There are many counts of this clonotype. This chain connects TRBV14 to TRBJ1-2, with 9 bases aligning to TRBD1. V trimming: 0 bases; J trimming: 6 bases; junction bases outside the gene matches: 8. Looked up from germline, CDR1 is SGHDN and CDR2 is FVKESK. This CDR3 comprises 16 residues. The CDR3 is CASSQEGQGVRHGYTF. CDR3 nucleotide sequence: TGTGCCAGCAGCCAAGAGGGACAGGGAGTTCGTCATGGCTACACCTTC.